The 30 T cell receptor beta chains below all came from one sample that was sequenced in a study of T cells in Graves' hyperthyroidism and ophthalmopathy. There were TCR beta CDR3 regions amplified from RNA transcripts. Initially, a first-round RT-PCR of the TCR CDR3 employed the HTBI primer set. TCRdb re-derived calls from the multiplex PCR reads in MiXCR, one entry per CDR3 protein. Of tens of thousands of distinct CDR3 sequences in the sample, about 53% were seen once. Sequenced sample: peripheral blood or thyroid tissue (not recorded which). The receptors here all came from a man between 18 and 35 years old with Graves' hyperthyroidism.

This clonotype was found many times. V is TRBV5-8 and J is TRBJ1-1, with D perhaps matching TRBD1 (5 bases). CDR3 length equals 15 residues. Trimming stripped 2 bases from V and 3 bases from J, with 14 bases between. Germline V CDR1 and CDR2: SGHTS, YDEGEE. CDR3: CASSLRGWVDTEAFF. CDR3 DNA sequence: TGTGCCAGCAGCTTAAGGGGCTGGGTGGACACTGAAGCTTTCTTT.

The chain combines TRBV11-2 with TRBJ2-5; TRBD2 aligns across 9 bases. CDR1 and CDR2 from the germline V gene are SGHAT and FQNNGV. J gave up 5 bases and V 7 bases, and 5 bases lay outside the gene matches. The CDR3 is made up of 13 amino acids. In DNA form, the CDR3 reads TGTGCCAGCACCGTAGCGGGAGTGGAGACCCAGTACTTC. It yields the protein CASTVAGVETQYF.

The chain uses TRBV9 and TRBJ2-2; 12 bases line up with TRBD2. The CDR3 loop spans 17 amino acids. V was clipped by 2 bases and J by 2 bases; unmatched bases: 4. Germline-derived CDR1 and CDR2 are SGDLS and YYNGEE. Written as DNA, the CDR3 is TGTGCCAGCAGCGTGACTAGCGGGGGCTTTAACACCGGGGAGCTGTTTTTT. It codes for CASSVTSGGFNTGELFF.

This chain uses TRBV7-8 with TRBJ1-2, with TRBD1 matching 9 bases. V gave up 4 bases and J gave up 8 bases; unmatched junction bases: 5. From germline, CDR1 is SGHVS and CDR2 FQNEAQ. The CDR3 consists of 13 residues. The CDR3 region has the DNA TGTGCCAGCAGCTGGGGACAGGGAGGCGGCTACACCTTC. Amino acid sequence: CASSWGQGGGYTF.

The chain employs TRBV7-8 and TRBJ1-5; D possibly corresponds to TRBD1 (5 bases). CDR1 and CDR2 from the germline V gene are SGHVS and FQNEAQ. Trimming took 5 bases from V and 6 from J, leaving 17 bases between them. This CDR3 is 15 amino acids long. CDR3 in DNA: TGTGCCAGCAGCCTGGGCCGGGACGGAGGTCAGCCCCAGCATTTT. Translated, it gives CASSLGRDGGQPQHF.

This clonotype was detected ten times or more. The chain links TRBV12-3 or TRBV12-4 to TRBJ1-1, with 8 bases aligning to TRBD1. Unmatched junction bases numbered 5, after V lost 3 bases and J lost 2 bases. The CDR3 runs 15 residues. The CDR3 DNA reads TGTGCCAGCAGTTTTTGGGGACAGGAAAACACTGAAGCTTTCTTT. This translates into CASSFWGQENTEAFF.

CDR3 nucleotide sequence: TGTGCCACCAGTGATTTTCGGAGGGAGGAGACCCAGTACTTC. This encodes CATSDFRREETQYF. The J gene is TRBJ2-5, the V gene TRBV24-1, with D possibly matching TRBD2 (6 bases). Trimming left V 1 base short and J 5 bases short, with 10 bases between. From germline, CDR1 is KGHDR and CDR2 SFDVKD. The CDR3 extends over 14 amino acids.

The chain combines TRBV7-8 with TRBJ2-7, with 10 nucleotides matching TRBD1. The length of the CDR3 is 15 residues. The J segment lost 6 bases and the V segment lost 6 bases, leaving 11 bases of the junction unmatched. Germline V CDR1 and CDR2: SGHVS, FQNEAQ. Written as DNA, the CDR3 is TGTGCCAGCAGACCGACGGGACAGGGGCTTGGCGAGCAGTACTTC. Protein sequence: CASRPTGQGLGEQYF.

To note about this clonotype: At one of its ends the junction is not consistent with the germline gene, which may arise from a read error. The chain is built from TRBV11-3 and TRBJ2-2; the D gene is possibly TRBD2 (6 bases). This CDR3 comprises 11 residues. Germline CDR1 reads SGHNT; CDR2 reads YENEEA. CDR3 in DNA: TGCGGGACTCCTTACACCGGGGAGCTGTTTTTT. This codes for CGTPYTGELFF. Variable domain in full (rest from reference TRBV11-3 and TRBJ2-2): EAGVVQSPRYKIIEKKQPVAFWCNPISGHNTLYWYLQNLGQGPELLIRYENEEAVDDSQLPKDRFSAERLKGVDSTLKIQPAELGDSAVYLCGTPYTGELFFGEGSRLTVL.

The genes are TRBV11-2 and TRBJ2-5; weak D call: TRBD2 (7 bases). The germline gives CDR1 SGHAT, CDR2 FQNNGV. The ends were cut back, 0 bases at V and 5 bases at J, with 13 bases in the middle. The CDR3 totals 15 residues. In DNA form, the CDR3 reads TGTGCCAGCAGCTTAGAGGCGGGGGCCAGTGAGACCCAGTACTTC. It codes for CASSLEAGASETQYF. The variable domain in full, with the rest retrieved from reference TRBV11-2 and TRBJ2-5, is EAGVAQSPRYKIIEKRQSVAFWCNPISGHATLYWYQQILGQGPKLLIQFQNNGVVDDSQLPKDRFSAERLKGVDSTLKIQPAKLEDSAVYLCASSLEAGASETQYFGPGTRLLVL.

In its sample, this clonotype was seen many times. The chain recombines TRBV12-3 or TRBV12-4 with TRBJ2-6; 12 bases fit TRBD2. After removal of 7 bases from V and 5 bases from J, the junction contained 12 bases not matched to a gene. This CDR3 has 18 residues. The CDR3 bases are TGTGCCAGCACCCGTCGACTAGCGGGAGATCTTTGGGCCAACGTCCTGACTTTC. It yields the protein CASTRRLAGDLWANVLTF.

This clonotype was observed at least ten times. This chain joins TRBV7-2 and TRBJ2-3; 12 bases are shared with TRBD2. Trimming at V came to 4 bases and at J to 5 bases, leaving 16 bases not matched to a gene. Germline CDR1 SGHTA, CDR2 FQGNSA. The CDR3 runs to 19 residues. DNA of the CDR3: TGTGCCAGCAGCTCAGACAGGGGAACTAGCGGGAGGAGGAGAGATACGCAGTATTTT. This translates into CASSSDRGTSGRRRDTQYF.

V is TRBV2 and J is TRBJ2-5; D tentatively fits TRBD1 or TRBD2 (5 bases each). The germline gives CDR1 SNHLY, CDR2 FYNNEI. V was clipped by 5 bases and J by 3 bases, with 16 bases between them. The CDR3 is 15 residues long. In DNA form, the CDR3 reads TGTGCCAGCAGTTCCCGTGGGACCTACAAAGAGACCCAGTACTTC. Its protein is CASSSRGTYKETQYF.

This clonotype was counted many times. The chain employs TRBV6-5 and TRBJ1-2, with TRBD1 as a possible D gene (5 bases). The CDR3 covers 17 residues. Looked up from germline, CDR1 is MNHEY and CDR2 is SVGAGI. The V end lost 6 bases, the J end lost 6 bases, and 26 bases lay between the germline ends. The CDR3 DNA reads as TGTGCCAGCAGCCGGGGCATTTCGGGACTCTGGGGCCATGGCTACACCTTC. Translated, it gives CASSRGISGLWGHGYTF.

This rearrangement joins TRBV7-3 to TRBJ2-5; TRBD2 might be the D (6 bases). The germline V and J ends were trimmed by 6 bases and 5 bases, with 7 bases remaining between them. Germline assignment: CDR1 SGHTA and CDR2 FQGTGA. The CDR3 sequence is 11 residues long. DNA of the CDR3: TGTGCCAGCAGGGCGGGGGAGACCCAGTACTTC. It is translated as CASRAGETQYF.

The J gene is TRBJ2-5, the V gene TRBV20-1; D may be TRBD1 or TRBD2 (5 bases each). This CDR3 spans 13 amino acids. Germline-derived CDR1 and CDR2 are DFQATT and SNEGSKA (reference sequence). V was trimmed by 3 bases and J by 0 bases, leaving 8 bases between them. In DNA, the CDR3 is TGCAGTGCTAGCCAGGGAGACCAAGAGACCCAGTACTTC. This sequence encodes CSASQGDQETQYF.

This clonotype was picked up a small number of times. The genes are TRBV7-9 and TRBJ1-1; D remains unclear. The germline V gene has CDR1 SEHNR and CDR2 FQNEAQ (reference sequence). V was pared by 5 bases and J by 0 bases, with 13 bases between. The CDR3 consists of 15 residues. Here the CDR3 DNA reads TGTGCCAGCAGCCGTACGGCGGGGATGAACACTGAAGCTTTCTTT. Translating it yields CASSRTAGMNTEAFF.

This clonotype was recorded many times. The chain has TRBV25-1 and TRBJ1-1, with D tentatively TRBD1 (5 bases). The CDR3 has 14 amino acids. Trimming removed 3 bases at V and 1 base at J, with 9 bases between. Per germline, CDR1 MGHDK and CDR2 SYGVNS. CDR3 residues: CASSDEGANTEAFF. The CDR3, as DNA: TGTGCCAGCAGTGACGAAGGGGCGAACACTGAAGCTTTCTTT.

Points on this clonotype: Since no conserved phenylalanine or tryptophan closes the CDR3, a read error is the likely cause. Because the CDR3's place on the DNA is in doubt, the DNA is left out and the CDR3 is given as listed by TCRdb. V and J are TRBV9 and TRBJ1-2. Germline V gene sequence: CDR1 SGDLS, CDR2 YYNGEE. Both ends counted, the CDR3 spans 13 residues. This CDR3 reads CAGSRRVDYGYTC.

The rearrangement joins TRBV29-1 to TRBJ2-2, with 7 nucleotides matching TRBD2. The CDR3 is made up of 12 amino acids. V lost 4 bases and J lost 5; bases outside the gene matches: 1. Germline CDR1 is SQVTM and CDR2 is ANQGSEA. In nucleotides, the CDR3 is TGCAGCGTTGTGCGGGGGACCGGGGAGCTGTTTTTT. Translated, it gives CSVVRGTGELFF.

A word on this clonotype: Just one base apart from a much larger clone, this may be a read error. The CDR3 ends on some other residue instead of the conserved phenylalanine or tryptophan, so this is likely a read error. The chain recombines TRBV18 with TRBJ1-5, with D unclear. The CDR3 is made up of 12 amino acids. The V and J ends lost 8 bases and 6 bases respectively, with 11 bases between them. The germline gives CDR1 KGHSH, CDR2 LQKENI. The CDR3 here is CASTGGTQPQHL. CDR3 sequence (DNA): TGTGCCAGCACGGGTGGCACTCAGCCCCAGCATCTT.

A note on this clonotype: A clone one base away is much larger, so this may be a read error. The DNA of the CDR3 is TGCAGCGTTTACGGTGGCTGGGAGAACACCAGGGAGCTGTTTTTT. Protein sequence: CSVYGGWENTRELFF. The chain is built from TRBV29-1 and TRBJ2-2, with D possibly TRBD2 on 5 matching bases. The CDR3 totals 15 residues. From germline, CDR1 is SQVTM and CDR2 ANQGSEA.

V gene TRBV6-2 or TRBV6-3 combines with J gene TRBJ2-3, with D possibly TRBD1 on 6 matching bases. Germline-derived CDR1 and CDR2 are MNHEY and SVGEGT. V shed 5 bases and J shed 2 bases, with 11 bases lying between them. This CDR3 has 14 amino acids. Here the CDR3 reads CASSQRDTTDTQYF. Here the CDR3 DNA reads TGTGCCAGCAGTCAACGGGACACCACAGATACGCAGTATTTT.

By frequency in the sample, this clonotype is medium-sized. V gene TRBV7-2 combines with J gene TRBJ1-5; D unclear. From germline, CDR1 is SGHTA and CDR2 FQGNSA. The CDR3 totals 15 residues. Trimming shortened V by 2 bases and J by 0 bases, and 8 bases separated the two germline ends. CDR3 sequence: CASSLTGNSNQPQHF. In nucleotides, the CDR3 is TGTGCCAGCAGCTTAACCGGGAATAGCAATCAGCCCCAGCATTTT. Full variable domain (outside the CDR3, taken from reference TRBV7-2 and TRBJ1-5): GAGVSQSPSNKVTEKGKDVELRCDPISGHTALYWYRQSLGQGLEFLIYFQGNSAPDKSGLPSDRFSAERTGGSVSTLTIQRTQQEDSAVYLCASSLTGNSNQPQHFGDGTRLSIL.

There are a few counts of this clonotype. J is TRBJ2-5 and V is TRBV19, with TRBD2 as a possible D gene (6 bases). The CDR3 spans 12 residues. Germline V gene lookup returns CDR1 LNHDA and CDR2 SQIVND (reference sequence). Trimming left V 8 bases short and J 7 bases short, with 14 bases between. The CDR3 protein is CASGPPGGTQYF. As DNA, the CDR3 is TGTGCCAGTGGTCCACCCGGGGGGACCCAGTACTTC. Full variable domain (remainder filled in from reference TRBV19 and TRBJ2-5): DGGITQSPKYLFRKEGQNVTLSCEQNLNHDAMYWYRQDPGQGLRLIYYSQIVNDFQKGDIAEGYSVSREKKESFPLTVTSAQKNPTAFYLCASGPPGGTQYFGPGTRLLVL.

As concerns this clonotype: A much larger clonotype is one base distant, so this may be a read error. No conserved phenylalanine or tryptophan is present at the end of the CDR3, so a read error is the likely explanation. This chain joins TRBV10-3 and TRBJ2-3, with no clear D. The CDR3 sequence is 11 residues long. V was trimmed by 4 bases and J by 5 bases, leaving 4 bases between them. CDR1 is ENHRY, CDR2 SYGVKD, per germline. CDR3: CAISVGDTQYL. The CDR3, as DNA: TGTGCCATCAGTGTGGGAGATACGCAGTATCTT.

The J gene is TRBJ1-5, the V gene TRBV12-3 or TRBV12-4; no definite D call. V was shortened by 3 bases and J by 0 bases, with 9 bases between the two germline ends. This CDR3 contains 15 residues. CDR3 sequence: CASSLSVDSNQPQHF. The CDR3 DNA follows: TGTGCCAGCAGTTTGTCCGTGGATAGCAATCAGCCCCAGCATTTT.

This rearrangement joins TRBV29-1 to TRBJ2-5, with 9 bases identical to TRBD1. Germline V gene data show CDR1 as SQVTM and CDR2 as ANQGSEA. The CDR3 extends over 12 amino acids. The trim removed 7 bases at V and 5 bases at J, leaving 5 bases unmatched. CDR3 nucleotides: TGCAGCGGTAGGACAGGGGAGGAGACCCAGTACTTC. Protein: CSGRTGEETQYF.

Note on this clonotype: An end of the junction does not agree with germline; a read error may underlie this. The V gene is TRBV28, the J gene TRBJ1-1; D is unresolved. Germline assignment: CDR1 MDHEN and CDR2 SYDVKM. CDR3 length equals 13 residues. This CDR3 reads CACRLNLNTEAFF. The DNA for the CDR3 is TGTGCCTGCAGACTTAATTTGAACACTGAAGCTTTCTTT.

V is TRBV10-3 and J is TRBJ1-4; D ambiguous. Germline V gene sequence: CDR1 ENHRY, CDR2 SYGVKD. This CDR3 region has 11 residues. Trimming took 6 bases from V and 1 from J, leaving 0 bases between them. Here the CDR3 reads CAIRTNEKLFF. DNA of the CDR3: TGTGCCATCAGAACTAATGAAAAACTGTTTTTT.